A selection of T cell receptor beta chains follows, all from one sample in a study of T cell repertoires in cytomegalovirus infection. TCRdb ran MiXCR on the reads and lists one entry per CDR3 protein. The data hold about 490,000 distinct CDR3 sequences, with about 11% observed a single time. Source material: PBMCs. These TCRs come from a human donor in good health (CMV status not recorded). Some clones in this sample may be carry-over from other donors' samples. The CDR3 runs from the conserved cysteine through the conserved F or W. Clone size is given for some rows only: seen once, a few or many times, or a class if the clone is expanded.

V gene,J gene,clone size,CDR3 protein
TRBV6-1,TRBJ2-3,many,CASSAQFGYSTDTQYF
TRBV18,TRBJ2-3,many,CASSRKVRSTDTQYF
TRBV15,TRBJ1-1,.,CATGQGRGTEAFF
TRBV3-1,TRBJ1-2,many,CASSQDLGGYTF
TRBV3-1,TRBJ1-6,.,CASSQEGANSPLHF
TRBV20-1,TRBJ2-1,few,CSAREGGDGYNEQFF
TRBV7-3,TRBJ2-1,many,CASSLLGGNEQFF
TRBV7-8,TRBJ2-5,many,CASSSGTAGETQYF
TRBV3-1,TRBJ1-1,.,CASSPSRGNTEAFF
TRBV19,TRBJ2-1,.,CASSIGTSGYNEQFF
TRBV15,TRBJ1-1,many,CATSSVTGMNTEAFF
TRBV9,TRBJ1-1,few,CASSAAGGANTEAFF
TRBV7-9,TRBJ2-5,many,CASSPRDTRQETQYF
TRBV11-2,TRBJ2-1,many,CASSLVGFRNEQFF
TRBV13,TRBJ2-5,few,CASTFTGYQETQYF
TRBV19,TRBJ2-1,.,CASSTSLAGDLWAYNEQFF
TRBV27,TRBJ1-5,.,CASSGQGAFGQPQHF
TRBV7-9,TRBJ1-2,.,CASSLFPQQGFYGYTF
TRBV29-1,TRBJ2-7,.,CSVDLPNSYEQYF
TRBV5-4,TRBJ2-2,.,CASSLEPQGYTGELFF
TRBV6-2/TRBV6-3,TRBJ2-3,many,CASRGGGFPTDTQYF
TRBV10-3,TRBJ1-1,many,CAISERAGVGTEAFF
TRBV28,TRBJ1-1,many,CASSRRWGTEAFF
TRBV7-2,TRBJ2-5,many,CASSFEGGWGTQYF
TRBV6-5,TRBJ2-3,many,CASSYFGTTTDTQYF
TRBV7-2,TRBJ1-2,many,CASATGGEYGYTF
TRBV2,TRBJ2-2,.,CASSELQATGELFF
TRBV10-3,TRBJ1-1,few,CAISELQGANTEAFF
TRBV10-3,TRBJ1-5,.,CAISDRGRNQPQHF
TRBV2,TRBJ2-1,.,CASSRDSSYNEQFF